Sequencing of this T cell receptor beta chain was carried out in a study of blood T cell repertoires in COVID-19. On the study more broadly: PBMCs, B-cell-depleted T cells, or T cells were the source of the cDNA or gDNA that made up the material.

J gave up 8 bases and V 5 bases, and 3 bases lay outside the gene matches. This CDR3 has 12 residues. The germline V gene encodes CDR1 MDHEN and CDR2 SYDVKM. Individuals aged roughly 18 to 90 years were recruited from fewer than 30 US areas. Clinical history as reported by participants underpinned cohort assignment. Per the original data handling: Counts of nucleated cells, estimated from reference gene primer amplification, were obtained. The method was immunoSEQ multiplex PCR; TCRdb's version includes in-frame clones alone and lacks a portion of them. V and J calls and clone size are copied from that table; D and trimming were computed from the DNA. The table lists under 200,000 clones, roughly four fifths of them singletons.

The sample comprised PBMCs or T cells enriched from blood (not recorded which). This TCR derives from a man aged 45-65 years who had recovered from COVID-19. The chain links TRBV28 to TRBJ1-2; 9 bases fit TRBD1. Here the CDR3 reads CASSGQGRGYTF. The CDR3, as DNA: TGTGCCAGCAGTGGACAGGGGAGAGGCTACACCTTC.